The rows below give T cell receptor beta chains drawn from one sample of a study of T cell repertoires in cytomegalovirus infection. Via MiXCR, TCRdb re-called the reads, giving one row per CDR3 protein. The sample has 360,000 or so distinct CDR3 sequences, just under 35% seen once. The antigens of these receptors remain unknown. The sample here was cultured PBMCs, taken from culture after CMV antigen stimulation. Receptors originate from a human donor in good health (CMV status not recorded). Some clones in this sample may be carry-over from other donors' samples. The CDR3 runs from the conserved cysteine through the conserved F or W. The D gene is left open where the match is weak. The size field is filled for only some rows; it gives once, few, many or a size class.

j_call v_call d_call clone_size cdr3_aa cdr3_nt
TRBJ2-1 TRBV19 TRBD2 few CASSPHQLAGGTGEQFF TGTGCCAGTAGTCCCCACCAACTAGCGGGAGGTACGGGTGAGCAGTTCTTC
TRBJ2-3 TRBV10-3 . . CAISELLTDTQYF TGTGCCATCAGTGAGCTGCTCACAGATACGCAGTATTTT
TRBJ2-3 TRBV4-1 TRBD1 . CASSPKPGQDTDTQYF TGCGCCAGCAGCCCGAAACCGGGACAGGACACAGATACGCAGTATTTT
TRBJ1-1 TRBV6-1 . . CATHPAGQLNTEAFF TGTGCCACACATCCCGCGGGGCAATTGAACACTGAAGCTTTCTTT
TRBJ2-3 TRBV7-8 . . CASSLSGGTTVDTQYF TGTGCCAGCAGCTTATCCGGCGGAACAACGGTCGATACGCAGTATTTT
TRBJ1-3 TRBV7-2 TRBD1 few CASSTGTGQGLNTIYF TGTGCCAGCAGCACTGGAACGGGACAGGGATTAAACACCATATATTTT
TRBJ1-1 TRBV20-1 TRBD1 . CSASSTGMLGTEAFF TGCAGTGCTTCCTCGACAGGGATGCTTGGGACTGAAGCTTTCTTT
TRBJ1-2 TRBV27 TRBD1 . CASSGTGSLAYLDGYTF TGTGCCAGCAGTGGGACAGGGTCCTTAGCCTACTTAGATGGCTACACCTTC
TRBJ2-5 TRBV6-6 TRBD2 . CASSYSGLAGFQETQYF TGTGCCAGCAGTTACTCGGGACTAGCGGGTTTCCAAGAGACCCAGTACTTC
TRBJ1-5 TRBV7-2 . many CASSLNLQPQHF TGTGCCAGCAGCTTAAACCTACAGCCCCAGCATTTT
TRBJ2-2 TRBV5-1 . . CASSLPGGGTGELFF TGCGCCAGCAGCCTCCCCGGAGGTGGCACCGGGGAGCTGTTTTTT
TRBJ2-7 TRBV7-2 . few CASSLGGRSHEQYF TGTGCCAGCAGCTTAGGGGGAAGGTCCCACGAGCAGTACTTC
TRBJ2-1 TRBV12-5 TRBD2 . CASGLLGTTYHNEQFF TGTGCTAGTGGTTTGCTGGGGACTACATACCACAATGAGCAGTTCTTC
TRBJ2-5 TRBV20-1 TRBD1 . CSARTGTGGETQYF TGCAGTGCTCGAACCGGGACAGGGGGGGAGACCCAGTACTTC
TRBJ1-3 TRBV12-3/TRBV12-4 . . CASSLALTGNTIYF TGTGCCAGCAGTTTAGCGCTCACGGGGAACACCATATATTTT
TRBJ2-3 TRBV4-3 TRBD2 few CASSQESSLAGGPTDTQYF TGCGCCAGCAGCCAAGAGTCGTCACTAGCGGGAGGCCCCACAGATACGCAGTATTTT
TRBJ1-3 TRBV15 . . CATTPGLTGNTIYF TGTGCCACCACCCCCGGCTTAACAGGAAACACCATATATTTT
TRBJ2-1 TRBV7-2 TRBD2 . CASSLGTSGDNEQFF TGTGCCAGCAGCTTAGGGACTAGCGGGGACAATGAGCAGTTCTTC
TRBJ1-1 TRBV7-2 . few CASSHRGPGLWNTEAFF TGTGCCAGCAGCCACCGGGGACCAGGGCTCTGGAACACTGAAGCTTTCTTT
TRBJ1-1 TRBV6-5 TRBD1 once CASTDRGASTEAFF TGTGCCAGCACTGACAGGGGGGCTAGCACTGAAGCTTTCTTT
TRBJ1-6 TRBV4-1 . . CASSQDRVDNSPLHF TGCGCCAGCAGCCAAGACAGGGTTGATAATTCACCCCTCCACTTT
TRBJ1-4 TRBV4-3 . . CASSQGVVGEDEKLFF TGCGCCAGCAGCCAAGGGGTGGTAGGGGAGGACGAAAAACTGTTTTTT
TRBJ2-1 TRBV29-1 TRBD2 . CSVVGLAGFYNEQFF TGCAGCGTTGTAGGCCTAGCGGGTTTCTACAATGAGCAGTTCTTC
TRBJ2-2 TRBV19 TRBD2 . CASTLLGLAGGPHTGELFF TGTGCCAGTACCCTCCTAGGACTAGCGGGAGGGCCCCACACCGGGGAGCTGTTTTTT
TRBJ1-3 TRBV12-3/TRBV12-4 . few CASGASSSGNTIYF TGTGCCAGCGGTGCGTCCAGCTCTGGAAACACCATATATTTT
TRBJ2-5 TRBV11-2 TRBD1 few CASSWTGMSIETQYF TGTGCCAGCAGCTGGACAGGGATGAGTATTGAGACCCAGTACTTC
TRBJ2-2 TRBV4-1 . few CASSQDRGGGKIGELFF TGCGCCAGCAGCCAAGACAGGGGAGGCGGGAAAATCGGGGAGCTGTTTTTT
TRBJ2-1 TRBV9 TRBD2 once CASSVAGTSDEQFF TGTGCCAGCAGCGTGGCCGGGACTAGCGATGAGCAGTTCTTC
TRBJ2-1 TRBV11-1 TRBD1 few CASSFRRQGHEQFF TGTGCCAGCAGCTTTCGTAGACAGGGGCATGAGCAGTTCTTC
TRBJ2-7 TRBV7-2 TRBD1 many CASSSGQGSAYEQYF TGTGCCAGCAGCTCCGGACAGGGGAGCGCCTACGAGCAGTACTTC
TRBJ2-1 TRBV10-3 TRBD2 . CALPGLAEFF TGTGCCTTGCCAGGACTAGCTGAGTTCTTC
TRBJ2-5 TRBV4-1 TRBD2 . CASSQDPGGQETQYF TGCGCCAGCAGCCAAGATCCGGGAGGCCAAGAGACCCAGTACTTC
TRBJ2-2 TRBV7-2 TRBD2 many CASSSGLAGNTGELFF TGTGCCAGCAGCTCTGGACTAGCGGGTAACACCGGGGAGCTGTTTTTT
TRBJ1-2 TRBV5-6 . . CASSLGRRVADSNYGYTF TGTGCCAGCAGCTTGGGTCGCAGGGTCGCCGATTCTAACTATGGCTACACCTTC
TRBJ1-1 TRBV7-9 . . CASSRGEEAFF TGTGCCAGCAGTCGGGGGGAAGAGGCTTTCTTT
TRBJ1-3 TRBV18 . . CASSQDGGNTIYF TGTGCCAGCTCACAGGACGGGGGAAACACCATATATTTT
TRBJ2-1 TRBV11-2 TRBD2 . CANSRTSGYNEQFF TGTGCCAACAGCAGGACTAGCGGATACAATGAGCAGTTCTTC
TRBJ2-1 TRBV7-9 . few CASSFPNEQFF TGTGCCAGCAGCTTCCCCAATGAGCAGTTCTTC
TRBJ1-5 TRBV7-9 . . CASSLLENQPQHF TGTGCCAGCAGCTTATTAGAAAATCAGCCCCAGCATTTT
TRBJ1-2 TRBV7-9 . many CASGQDYGYTF TGTGCCAGCGGCCAGGACTATGGCTACACCTTC
TRBJ1-1 TRBV7-2 . few CASSPQNPREGSEAFF TGTGCCAGCAGCCCACAGAACCCCCGAGAGGGCTCTGAAGCTTTCTTT
TRBJ2-3 TRBV5-4 . . CASSFGGASGDSTDTQYF TGTGCCAGCAGCTTTGGGGGGGCGAGCGGGGACAGCACAGATACGCAGTATTTT
TRBJ1-5 TRBV19 TRBD1 few CASKGTGDQPQHF TGTGCCAGTAAGGGGACAGGGGATCAGCCCCAGCATTTT
TRBJ1-2 TRBV12-3/TRBV12-4 . . CASRPSMGDYGYTF TGTGCCAGCAGACCCAGCATGGGTGACTATGGCTACACCTTC
TRBJ2-3 TRBV6-6 . . CASSYINFGDTQYF TGTGCCAGCAGTTACATAAATTTCGGGGATACGCAGTATTTT
TRBJ1-1 TRBV4-1 TRBD1 . CASTPGGTGSMNTEAFF TGCGCCAGCACCCCAGGCGGGACAGGGAGCATGAACACTGAAGCTTTCTTT
TRBJ2-3 TRBV6-5 TRBD1 . CASSYSTGVPDTQYF TGTGCCAGCAGTTACAGCACAGGGGTCCCAGATACGCAGTATTTT
TRBJ1-2 TRBV27 TRBD1 few CASSPTRQGGGYTF TGTGCCAGCAGTCCAACCCGACAGGGAGGTGGCTACACCTTC
TRBJ2-1 TRBV7-2 TRBD2 many CASTLTSVLYGNEQFF TGTGCCAGCACCCTGACTAGCGTCCTATATGGCAATGAGCAGTTCTTC
TRBJ2-2 TRBV7-8 . . CASIQPGDGELFF TGTGCCAGCATCCAACCGGGGGACGGGGAGCTGTTTTTT
TRBJ1-5 TRBV29-1 . . CSVEAQAGQPQHF TGCAGCGTTGAGGCCCAGGCCGGTCAGCCCCAGCATTTT
TRBJ2-1 TRBV6-1 . . CASSKSGAPYNEQFF TGTGCCAGCAGTAAATCAGGGGCCCCGTACAATGAGCAGTTCTTC
TRBJ2-2 TRBV7-2 . . CASSLTRTGELFF TGTGCCAGCAGCTTAACACGGACTGGGGAGCTGTTTTTT